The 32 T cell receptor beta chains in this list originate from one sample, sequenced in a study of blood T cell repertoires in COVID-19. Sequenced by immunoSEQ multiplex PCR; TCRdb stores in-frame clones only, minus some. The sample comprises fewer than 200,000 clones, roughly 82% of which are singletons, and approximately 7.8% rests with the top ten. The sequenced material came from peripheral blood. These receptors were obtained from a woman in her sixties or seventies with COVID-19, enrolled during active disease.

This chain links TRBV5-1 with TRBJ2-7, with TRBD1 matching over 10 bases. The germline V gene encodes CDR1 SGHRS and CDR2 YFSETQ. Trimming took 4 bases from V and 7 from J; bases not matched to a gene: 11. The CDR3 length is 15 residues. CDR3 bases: TGCGCCAGCAGCCCAACCGGGACAGGGGTAAGGGAGCAGTACTTC. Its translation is CASSPTGTGVREQYF.

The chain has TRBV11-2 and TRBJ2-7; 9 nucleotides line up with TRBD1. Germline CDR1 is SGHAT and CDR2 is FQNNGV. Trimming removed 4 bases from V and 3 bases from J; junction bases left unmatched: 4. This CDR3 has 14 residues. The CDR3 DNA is TGTGCCAGCAGCTCAGGGACAGGGCACTACGAGCAGTACTTC. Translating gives CASSSGTGHYEQYF.

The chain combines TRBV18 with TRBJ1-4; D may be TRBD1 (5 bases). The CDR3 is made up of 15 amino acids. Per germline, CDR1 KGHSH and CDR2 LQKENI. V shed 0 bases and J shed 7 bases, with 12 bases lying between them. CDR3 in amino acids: CASSPPPRGGEKLFF. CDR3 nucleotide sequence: TGTGCCAGCTCACCACCCCCAAGGGGAGGTGAAAAACTGTTTTTT. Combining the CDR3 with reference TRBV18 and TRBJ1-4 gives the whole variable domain NAGVMQNPRHLVRRRGQEARLRCSPMKGHSHVYWYRQLPEEGLKFMVYLQKENIIDESGMPKERFSAEFPKEGPSILRIQQVVRGDSAAYFCASSPPPRGGEKLFFGSGTQLSVL.

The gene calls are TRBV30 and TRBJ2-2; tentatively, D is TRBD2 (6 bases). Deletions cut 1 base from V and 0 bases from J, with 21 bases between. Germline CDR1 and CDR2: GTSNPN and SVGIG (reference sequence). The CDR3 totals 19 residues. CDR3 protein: CAWSGAAGTQRSNTGELFF. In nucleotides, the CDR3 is TGTGCCTGGAGTGGGGCAGCGGGCACCCAGAGGTCGAACACCGGGGAGCTGTTTTTT.

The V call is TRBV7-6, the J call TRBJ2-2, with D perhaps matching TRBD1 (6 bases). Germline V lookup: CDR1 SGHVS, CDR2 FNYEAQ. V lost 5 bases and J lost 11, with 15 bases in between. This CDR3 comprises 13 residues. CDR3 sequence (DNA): TGTGCCAGCAGCCCCGGGACACAGACAGAGCTGTTTTTT. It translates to CASSPGTQTELFF.

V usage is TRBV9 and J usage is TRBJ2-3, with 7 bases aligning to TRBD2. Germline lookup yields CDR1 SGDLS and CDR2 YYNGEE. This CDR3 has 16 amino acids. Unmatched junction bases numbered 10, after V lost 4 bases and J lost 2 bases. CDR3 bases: TGTGCCAGCAGCCTCAGCGGGAACCCCTCCACAGATACGCAGTATTTT. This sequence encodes CASSLSGNPSTDTQYF.

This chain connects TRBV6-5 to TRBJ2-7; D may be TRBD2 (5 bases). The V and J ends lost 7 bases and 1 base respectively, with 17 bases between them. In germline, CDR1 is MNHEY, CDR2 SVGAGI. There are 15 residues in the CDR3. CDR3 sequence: CASTTGSRFSYEQYV. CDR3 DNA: TGTGCCAGCACTACGGGGTCCCGATTTTCCTACGAGCAGTACGTC.

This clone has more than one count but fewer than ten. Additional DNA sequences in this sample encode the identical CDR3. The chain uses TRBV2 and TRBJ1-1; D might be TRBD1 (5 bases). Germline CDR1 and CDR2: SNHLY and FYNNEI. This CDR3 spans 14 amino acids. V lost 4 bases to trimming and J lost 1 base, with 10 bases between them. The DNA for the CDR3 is TGTGCCAGCAGTGTTCAGGGCGAGAACACTGAAGCTTTCTTT. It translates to CASSVQGENTEAFF. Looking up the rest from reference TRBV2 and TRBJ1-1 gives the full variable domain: EPEVTQTPSHQVTQMGQEVILRCVPISNHLYFYWYRQILGQKVEFLVSFYNNEISEKSEIFDDQFSVERPDGSNFTLKIRSTKLEDSAMYFCASSVQGENTEAFFGQGTRLTVV.

CDR3 protein: CASSLGKTGNEKLFF. The CDR3 nucleotides read TGTGCCAGCAGCTTGGGCAAAACAGGGAACGAAAAACTGTTTTTT. The V call is TRBV5-4, the J call TRBJ1-4; tentative D call: TRBD1 (6 bases). Trimming cost V 0 bases and J 8 bases, with 14 bases left between them. CDR3 length equals 15 residues. Germline V gene data show CDR1 as SGHNT and CDR2 as YYREEE (reference sequence). Complete variable domain (other parts from reference TRBV5-4 and TRBJ1-4): ETGVTQSPTHLIKTRGQQVTLRCSSQSGHNTVSWYQQALGQGPQFIFQYYREEENGRGNFPPRFSGLQFPNYSSELNVNALELDDSALYLCASSLGKTGNEKLFFGSGTQLSVL.

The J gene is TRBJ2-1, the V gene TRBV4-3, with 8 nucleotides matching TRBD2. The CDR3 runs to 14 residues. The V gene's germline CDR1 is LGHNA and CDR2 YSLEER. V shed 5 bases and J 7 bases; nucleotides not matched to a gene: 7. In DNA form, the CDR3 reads TGCGCCAGCAGCAAAGGACTAGCATCGAATGAGCAGTTCTTC. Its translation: CASSKGLASNEQFF.

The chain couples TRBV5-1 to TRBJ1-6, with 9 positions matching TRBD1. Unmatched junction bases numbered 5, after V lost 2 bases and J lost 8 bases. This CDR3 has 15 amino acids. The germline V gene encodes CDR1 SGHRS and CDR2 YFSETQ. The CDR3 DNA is TGCGCCAGCAGCTTCGGGACAGGGCCCCATTCACCCCTCCACTTT. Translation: CASSFGTGPHSPLHF.

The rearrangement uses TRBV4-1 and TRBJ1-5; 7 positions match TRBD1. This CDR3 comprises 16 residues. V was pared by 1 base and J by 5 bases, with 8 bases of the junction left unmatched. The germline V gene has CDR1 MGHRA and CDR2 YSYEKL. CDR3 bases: TGCGCCAGCAGCCAAGCACCAGGGGGATCCTATCAGCCCCAGCATTTT. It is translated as CASSQAPGGSYQPQHF.

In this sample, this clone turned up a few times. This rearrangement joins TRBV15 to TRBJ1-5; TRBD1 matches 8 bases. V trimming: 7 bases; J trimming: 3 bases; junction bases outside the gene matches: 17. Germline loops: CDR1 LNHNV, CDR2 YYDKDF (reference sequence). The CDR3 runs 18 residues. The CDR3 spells CATKPEGRGLYLNQPQHF. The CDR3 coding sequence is TGTGCCACCAAACCTGAGGGCAGGGGGCTTTATCTCAATCAGCCCCAGCATTTT.

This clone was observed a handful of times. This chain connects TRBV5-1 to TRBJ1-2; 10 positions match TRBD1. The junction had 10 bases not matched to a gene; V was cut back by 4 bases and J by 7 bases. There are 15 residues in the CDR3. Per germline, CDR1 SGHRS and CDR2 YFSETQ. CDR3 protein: CASSEGTGVESGYTF. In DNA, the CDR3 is TGCGCCAGCAGCGAAGGGACAGGGGTGGAATCTGGCTACACCTTC.

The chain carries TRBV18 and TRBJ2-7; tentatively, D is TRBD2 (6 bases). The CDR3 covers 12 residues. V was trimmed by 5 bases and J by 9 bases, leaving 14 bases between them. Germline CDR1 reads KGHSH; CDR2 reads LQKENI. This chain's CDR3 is CASSAGNSGQYV. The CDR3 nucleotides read TGTGCCAGCTCAGCGGGAAATTCTGGGCAGTACGTC.

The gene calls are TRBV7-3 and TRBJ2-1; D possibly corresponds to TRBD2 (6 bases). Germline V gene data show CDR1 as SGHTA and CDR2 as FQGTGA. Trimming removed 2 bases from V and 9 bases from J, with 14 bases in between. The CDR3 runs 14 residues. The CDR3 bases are TGTGCCAGCAGCTTACTAGCGCTGGGGGGTGAGCAGTTCTTC. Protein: CASSLLALGGEQFF.

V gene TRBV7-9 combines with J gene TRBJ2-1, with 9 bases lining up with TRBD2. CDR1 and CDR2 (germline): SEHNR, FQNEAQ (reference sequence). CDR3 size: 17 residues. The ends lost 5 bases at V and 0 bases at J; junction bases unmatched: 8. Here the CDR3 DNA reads TGTGCCAGCAGCCGTATAGCGGGAGAGAGCTCCTACAATGAGCAGTTCTTC. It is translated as CASSRIAGESSYNEQFF.

The CDR3 region is CASKQSGEQETQYF. The CDR3 bases are TGCGCCAGCAAACAATCAGGCGAACAAGAGACCCAGTACTTC. This chain uses TRBV5-1 with TRBJ2-5; D not certain. CDR3 length equals 14 residues. The germline V gene has CDR1 SGHRS and CDR2 YFSETQ. V was trimmed by 6 bases and J by 2 bases, leaving 14 bases between them.

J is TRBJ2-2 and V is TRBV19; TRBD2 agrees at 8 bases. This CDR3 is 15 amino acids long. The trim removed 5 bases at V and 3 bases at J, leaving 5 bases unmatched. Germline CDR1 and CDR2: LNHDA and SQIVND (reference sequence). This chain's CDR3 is CASSFPGLDTGELFF. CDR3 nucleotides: TGTGCCAGTAGTTTCCCGGGACTAGACACCGGGGAGCTGTTTTTT.

CDR3 in amino acids: CASSPTSGETGANVLTF. The CDR3 coding sequence is TGTGCCAGCAGCCCTACTAGCGGGGAAACAGGGGCCAACGTCCTGACTTTC. This chain joins TRBV6-2 or TRBV6-3 and TRBJ2-6, with 10 bases matching TRBD2. The trim removed 6 bases at V and 4 bases at J, leaving 9 bases unmatched. This CDR3 is built from 17 residues. The germline CDR1 and CDR2 sequences are MNHEY and SVGEGT.

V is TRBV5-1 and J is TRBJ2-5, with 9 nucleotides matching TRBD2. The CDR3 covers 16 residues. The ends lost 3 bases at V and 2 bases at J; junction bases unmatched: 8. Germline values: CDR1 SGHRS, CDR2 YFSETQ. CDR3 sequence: CASSSGLARTQETQYF. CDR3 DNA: TGCGCCAGCAGCTCTGGACTAGCGAGGACTCAAGAGACCCAGTACTTC.

CDR3 loop: CASSFMGGLAKNIQYF. The CDR3, as DNA: TGTGCCAGCAGCTTCATGGGGGGGCTAGCCAAAAACATTCAGTACTTC. V and J are TRBV5-6 and TRBJ2-4, with a possible D match to TRBD2 (7 bases). CDR3 length equals 16 residues. The germline CDR1 and CDR2 sequences are SGHDT and YYEEEE. Trimming shortened V by 2 bases and J by 0 bases, and 12 bases separated the two germline ends.

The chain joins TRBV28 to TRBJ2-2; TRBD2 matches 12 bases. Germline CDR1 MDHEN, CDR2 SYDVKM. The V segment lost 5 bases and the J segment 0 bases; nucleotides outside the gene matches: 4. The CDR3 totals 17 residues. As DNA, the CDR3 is TGTGCCAGCAGTATACTAGCGGGAGGCGCGAACACCGGGGAGCTGTTTTTT. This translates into CASSILAGGANTGELFF.

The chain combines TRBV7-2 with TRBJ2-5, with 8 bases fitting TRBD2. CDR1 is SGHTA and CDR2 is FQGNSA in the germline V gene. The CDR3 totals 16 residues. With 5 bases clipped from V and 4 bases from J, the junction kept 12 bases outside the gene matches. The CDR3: CASSRRTGGPRETQYF. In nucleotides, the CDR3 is TGTGCCAGCAGCCGCCGGACGGGAGGGCCGCGAGAGACCCAGTACTTC.

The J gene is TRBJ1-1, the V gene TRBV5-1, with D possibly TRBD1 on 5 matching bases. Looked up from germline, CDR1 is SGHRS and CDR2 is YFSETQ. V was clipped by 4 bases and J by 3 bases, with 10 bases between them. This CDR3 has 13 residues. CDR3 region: CASSTDSYTEAFF. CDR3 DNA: TGCGCCAGCAGCACCGACAGTTACACTGAAGCTTTCTTT.

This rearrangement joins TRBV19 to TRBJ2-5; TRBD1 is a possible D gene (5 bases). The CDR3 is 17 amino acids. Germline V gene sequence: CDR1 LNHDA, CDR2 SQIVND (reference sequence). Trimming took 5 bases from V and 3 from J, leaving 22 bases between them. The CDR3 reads CASSGPLDKSYEETQYF. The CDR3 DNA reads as TGTGCCAGTAGTGGTCCGTTGGACAAGAGCTACGAAGAGACCCAGTACTTC.

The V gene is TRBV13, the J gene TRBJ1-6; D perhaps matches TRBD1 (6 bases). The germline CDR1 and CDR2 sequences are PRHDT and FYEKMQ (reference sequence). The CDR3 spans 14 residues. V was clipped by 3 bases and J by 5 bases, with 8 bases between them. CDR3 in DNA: TGTGCCAGCAGCTTGGGACATAATAATTCACCCCTCCACTTT. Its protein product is CASSLGHNNSPLHF.

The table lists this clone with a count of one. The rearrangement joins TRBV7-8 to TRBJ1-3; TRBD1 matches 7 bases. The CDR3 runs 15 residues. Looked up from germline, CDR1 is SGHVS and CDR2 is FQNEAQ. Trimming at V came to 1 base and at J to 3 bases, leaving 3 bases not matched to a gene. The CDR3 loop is CASSLGTGFGNTIYF. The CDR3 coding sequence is TGTGCCAGCAGCTTAGGGACAGGCTTTGGAAACACCATATATTTT.

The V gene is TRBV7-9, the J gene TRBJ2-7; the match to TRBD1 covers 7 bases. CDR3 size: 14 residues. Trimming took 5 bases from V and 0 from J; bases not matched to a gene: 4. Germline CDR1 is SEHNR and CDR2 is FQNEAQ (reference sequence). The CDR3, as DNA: TGTGCCAGCAGCCTAGGGGACAGCTCCTACGAGCAGTACTTC. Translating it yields CASSLGDSSYEQYF.

CDR3 region: CASSLTGTGNTGELFF. Here the CDR3 DNA reads TGTGCCAGCAGCTTAACCGGGACAGGGAACACCGGGGAGCTGTTTTTT. The chain uses TRBV5-5 and TRBJ2-2; TRBD1 agrees at 8 bases. V lost 2 bases to trimming and J lost 1 base; unmatched junction nucleotides: 4. CDR3 size: 16 residues. Germline assignment: CDR1 SGHKS and CDR2 YYEKEE (reference sequence).

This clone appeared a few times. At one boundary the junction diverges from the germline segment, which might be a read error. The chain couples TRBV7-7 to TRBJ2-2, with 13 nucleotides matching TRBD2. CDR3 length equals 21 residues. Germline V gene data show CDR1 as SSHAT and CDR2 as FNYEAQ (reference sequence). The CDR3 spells CASSASPLTSGRGSRPGELFF. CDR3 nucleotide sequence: TGTGCTAGCAGCGCGAGCCCCTTAACTAGCGGGAGGGGCTCCCGGCCCGGGGAGCTGTTTTTT.

The CDR3 sequence is CAWSVDRGEQYF. The CDR3 nucleotides read TGTGCCTGGAGTGTAGACAGGGGCGAGCAGTACTTC. J is TRBJ2-7 and V is TRBV30; TRBD1 matches 8 bases. CDR3 length equals 12 residues. The V gene's germline CDR1 is GTSNPN and CDR2 SVGIG (reference sequence). V was pared by 0 bases and J by 6 bases, with 1 base of the junction left unmatched.